The sample holds a few counts of the clone carrying this TCR beta chain. Antigen: not known. Uncontrolled infection, other autoimmune disease, pregnancy or lactation led to exclusion. There were TCR beta CDR3 regions amplified from RNA transcripts. Researchers ran a first-round RT-PCR on the TCR CDR3 using the HTBI primer set. TCRdb re-analysed the multiplex PCR reads in MiXCR, keeping a single row per CDR3 protein. The sample includes more than 300,000 distinct CDR3 sequences, approximately 17% seen only once; the top ten take 40%. This specimen belongs to a study of T cells in Graves' hyperthyroidism and ophthalmopathy. Study results and limitations: Blood samples included most of the expanded thyroid clonotypes exceeding 0.001. Stable hyperthyroidism and ophthalmopathy were separated using 13 V-J signatures.

The germline gives CDR1 KGHDR, CDR2 SFDVKD. CDR3 size: 15 residues. Trimming removed 0 bases at V and 0 bases at J, with 4 bases between. Input material: blood. The sequence was collected from a man aged 18 to 29 with Graves' ophthalmopathy. This sequence joins TRBV24-1 and TRBJ2-2; D ambiguous. The CDR3 DNA follows: TGTGCCACCAGTGATTTGGACCCGAACACCGGGGAGCTGTTTTTT. This sequence encodes CATSDLDPNTGELFF.